This T cell receptor (beta chain) was sequenced for a study of T cell changes during pregnancy in multiple sclerosis. Comments on this clone: Additional DNA sequences in this sample encode the identical CDR3.

CDR3 size: 14 residues. CDR1 and CDR2 from the germline V gene are MNHNY and SVGAGI (reference sequence). Trimming cost V 0 bases and J 2 bases, with 5 bases left between them. Clones were read by immunoSEQ multiplex PCR, and TCRdb kept only the in-frame ones, dropping some. The repertoire has about 47,000 clones, around 90% of them found once; the top ten carry about 2%. The V call is TRBV6-6, the J call TRBJ1-5; the D gene is possibly TRBD1 (5 bases). The sequence derives from a female donor with multiple sclerosis, enrolled in a pregnancy study. Sequenced here: peripheral blood, sampled in the first trimester of pregnancy. CDR3 amino acids: CASSYSGGNQPQHF. CDR3 nucleotides: TGTGCCAGCAGTTACTCAGGGGGCAATCAGCCCCAGCATTTT.